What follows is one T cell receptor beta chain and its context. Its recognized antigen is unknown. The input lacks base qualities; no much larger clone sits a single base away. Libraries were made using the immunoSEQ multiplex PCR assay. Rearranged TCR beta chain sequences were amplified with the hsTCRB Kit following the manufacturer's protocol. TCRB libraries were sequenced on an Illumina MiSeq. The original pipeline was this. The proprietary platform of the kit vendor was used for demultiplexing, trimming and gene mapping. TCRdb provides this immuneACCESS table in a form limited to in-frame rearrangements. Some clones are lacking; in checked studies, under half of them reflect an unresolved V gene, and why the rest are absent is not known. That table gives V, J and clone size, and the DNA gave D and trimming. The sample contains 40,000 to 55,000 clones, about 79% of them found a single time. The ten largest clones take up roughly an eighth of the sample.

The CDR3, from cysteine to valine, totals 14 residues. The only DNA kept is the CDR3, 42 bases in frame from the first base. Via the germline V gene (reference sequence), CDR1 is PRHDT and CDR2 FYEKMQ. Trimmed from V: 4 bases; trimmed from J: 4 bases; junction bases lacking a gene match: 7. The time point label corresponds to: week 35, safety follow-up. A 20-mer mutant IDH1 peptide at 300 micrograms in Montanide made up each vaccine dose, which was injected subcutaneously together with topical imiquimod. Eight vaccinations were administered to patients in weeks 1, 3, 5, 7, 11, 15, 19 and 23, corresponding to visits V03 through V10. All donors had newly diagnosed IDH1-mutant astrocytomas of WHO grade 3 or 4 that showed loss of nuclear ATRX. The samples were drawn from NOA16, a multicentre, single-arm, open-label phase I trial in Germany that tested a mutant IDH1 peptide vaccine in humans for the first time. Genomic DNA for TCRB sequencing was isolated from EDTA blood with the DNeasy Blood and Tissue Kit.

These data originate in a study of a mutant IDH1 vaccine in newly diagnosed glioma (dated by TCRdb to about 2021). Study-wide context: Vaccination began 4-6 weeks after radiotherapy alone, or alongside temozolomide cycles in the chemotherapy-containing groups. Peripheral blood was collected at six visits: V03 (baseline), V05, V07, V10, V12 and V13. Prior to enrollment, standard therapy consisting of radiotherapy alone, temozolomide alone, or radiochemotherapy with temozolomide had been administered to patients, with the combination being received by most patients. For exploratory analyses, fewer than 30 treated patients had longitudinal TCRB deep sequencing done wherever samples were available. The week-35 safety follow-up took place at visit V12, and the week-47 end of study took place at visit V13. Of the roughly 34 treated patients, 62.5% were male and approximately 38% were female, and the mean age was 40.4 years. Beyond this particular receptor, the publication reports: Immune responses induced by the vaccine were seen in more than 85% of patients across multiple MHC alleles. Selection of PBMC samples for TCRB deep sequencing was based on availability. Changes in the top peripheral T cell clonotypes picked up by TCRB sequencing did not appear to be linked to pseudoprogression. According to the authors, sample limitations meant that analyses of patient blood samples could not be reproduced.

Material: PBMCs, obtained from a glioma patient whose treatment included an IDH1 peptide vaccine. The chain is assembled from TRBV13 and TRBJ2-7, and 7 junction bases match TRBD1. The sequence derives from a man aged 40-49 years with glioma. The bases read TGTGCCAGCAGCTCCCCGGGACAGAGATACGAGCAGTACGTC. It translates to CASSSPGQRYEQYV.